Sequencing of this T cell receptor beta chain was carried out in a study of CD8 T cells in Susac syndrome. It was with random hexamers that 0.5 to 1 ug RNA was reverse transcribed. Amplification of TCR beta CDR3 by immunoSEQ multiplex PCR spanned 54 Vbeta and 13 Jbeta. TCRdb ran MiXCR on the immunoSEQ multiplex PCR reads and lists one entry per CDR3 protein. The sample records roughly 150,000 distinct CDR3 sequences, approximately 93% being singletons. From blood CD8+ and CD4+ T cells, TCR beta sequences were generated. The germline V gene encodes CDR1 SGDLS and CDR2 YYNGEE. The V end lost 0 bases, the J end lost 1 base, and 5 bases lay between the germline ends. This CDR3 comprises 13 residues.

The TCR sequence derives from a human donor with multiple sclerosis. Sample: CD8+ T cells from PBMCs. The chain carries TRBV9 and TRBJ2-7, with D unclear. The CDR3 protein is CASSVASSYEQYF. DNA of the CDR3: TGTGCCAGCAGCGTAGCCAGTTCCTACGAGCAGTACTTC.